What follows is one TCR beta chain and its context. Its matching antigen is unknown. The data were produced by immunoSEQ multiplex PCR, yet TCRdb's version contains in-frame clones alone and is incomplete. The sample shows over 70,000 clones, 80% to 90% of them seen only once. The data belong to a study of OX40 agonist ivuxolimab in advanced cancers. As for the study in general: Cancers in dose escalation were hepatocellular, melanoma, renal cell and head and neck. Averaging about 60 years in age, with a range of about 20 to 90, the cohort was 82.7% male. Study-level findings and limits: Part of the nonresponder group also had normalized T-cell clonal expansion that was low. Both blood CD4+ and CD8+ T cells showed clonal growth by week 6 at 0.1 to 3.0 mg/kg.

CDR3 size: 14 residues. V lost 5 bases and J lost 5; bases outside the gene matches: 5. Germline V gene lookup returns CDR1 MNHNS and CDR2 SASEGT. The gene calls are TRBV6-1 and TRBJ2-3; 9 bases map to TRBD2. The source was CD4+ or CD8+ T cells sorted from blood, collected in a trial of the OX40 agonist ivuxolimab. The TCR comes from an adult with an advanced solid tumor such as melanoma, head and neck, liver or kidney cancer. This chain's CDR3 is CASSHLAGVDTQYF. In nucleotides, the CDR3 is TGTGCCAGCAGTCACTTAGCGGGGGTAGATACGCAGTATTTT.